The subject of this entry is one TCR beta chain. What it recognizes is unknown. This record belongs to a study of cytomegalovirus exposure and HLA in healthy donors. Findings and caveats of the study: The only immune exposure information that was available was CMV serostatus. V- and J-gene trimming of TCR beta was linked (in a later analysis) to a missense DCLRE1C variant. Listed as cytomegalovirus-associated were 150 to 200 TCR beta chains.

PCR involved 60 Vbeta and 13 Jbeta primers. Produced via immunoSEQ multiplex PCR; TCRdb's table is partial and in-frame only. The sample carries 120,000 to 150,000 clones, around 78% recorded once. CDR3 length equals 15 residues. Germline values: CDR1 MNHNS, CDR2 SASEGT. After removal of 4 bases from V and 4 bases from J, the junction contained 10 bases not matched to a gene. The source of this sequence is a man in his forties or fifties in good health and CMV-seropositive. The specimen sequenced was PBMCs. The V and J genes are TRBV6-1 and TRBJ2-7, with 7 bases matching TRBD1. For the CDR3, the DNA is TGTGCCAGCAGTGGACGGGACAGTACGCCTTACGAGCAGTACTTC. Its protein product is CASSGRDSTPYEQYF.